What follows describes a single TCR beta chain. Its antigen is undetermined. This CDR3 spans 16 amino acids. Germline CDR1 and CDR2: SQVTM and ANQGSEA. The V and J ends lost 0 bases and 4 bases, in that order; junction bases with no gene match: 6. The data belong to a study of cytomegalovirus exposure and HLA in healthy donors. Both 60 Vbeta primers and 13 Jbeta primers went into the PCR. The method was immunoSEQ multiplex PCR; TCRdb's version includes in-frame clones alone and lacks a portion of them. The sample lists roughly 34,000 clones; about 80% were seen once. Study observations and caveats: Three chains tied to CMV proved CMV antigen-specific in vitro. A reported reduction in N-insertions relative to the roughly 640-donor mean was seen in an Asian-associated ancestry cluster in a later analysis. Analysis was carried out at a later point, and it linked a missense DCLRE1C variant to TCR beta V- and J-gene trimming.

The TCR sequence derives from a male donor in good health and CMV-seronegative. The rearrangement uses TRBV29-1 and TRBJ1-2; TRBD1 matches 12 bases. The specimen sequenced was PBMCs. This CDR3 reads CSVEERPGQGAYGYTF. CDR3 nucleotide sequence: TGCAGCGTTGAAGAACGCCCGGGACAGGGGGCCTATGGCTACACCTTC.